This T cell receptor beta chain stems from a study of blood T cell repertoires in COVID-19. At the level of the study: T cells, B-cell-depleted T cells, or PBMCs supplied cDNA or gDNA.

Assay: immunoSEQ multiplex PCR; the TCRdb copy retains only in-frame clones and omits some. The sample yields 40,000 to 55,000 clones, 80% seen once. The CDR3 spans 15 residues. CDR1 and CDR2 (germline): SGHRS, YFSETQ. V lost 4 bases, J lost 9 bases, and 10 bases stayed unmatched. The source is a man in his 70s with acute or convalescent COVID-19. The chain has TRBV5-1 and TRBJ2-5; 12 nucleotides line up with TRBD2. Sequenced sample: peripheral blood. The CDR3 loop reads CASSPGLAGSEAQYF. The CDR3 DNA follows: TGCGCCAGCAGCCCTGGACTAGCGGGGTCTGAGGCCCAGTACTTC.